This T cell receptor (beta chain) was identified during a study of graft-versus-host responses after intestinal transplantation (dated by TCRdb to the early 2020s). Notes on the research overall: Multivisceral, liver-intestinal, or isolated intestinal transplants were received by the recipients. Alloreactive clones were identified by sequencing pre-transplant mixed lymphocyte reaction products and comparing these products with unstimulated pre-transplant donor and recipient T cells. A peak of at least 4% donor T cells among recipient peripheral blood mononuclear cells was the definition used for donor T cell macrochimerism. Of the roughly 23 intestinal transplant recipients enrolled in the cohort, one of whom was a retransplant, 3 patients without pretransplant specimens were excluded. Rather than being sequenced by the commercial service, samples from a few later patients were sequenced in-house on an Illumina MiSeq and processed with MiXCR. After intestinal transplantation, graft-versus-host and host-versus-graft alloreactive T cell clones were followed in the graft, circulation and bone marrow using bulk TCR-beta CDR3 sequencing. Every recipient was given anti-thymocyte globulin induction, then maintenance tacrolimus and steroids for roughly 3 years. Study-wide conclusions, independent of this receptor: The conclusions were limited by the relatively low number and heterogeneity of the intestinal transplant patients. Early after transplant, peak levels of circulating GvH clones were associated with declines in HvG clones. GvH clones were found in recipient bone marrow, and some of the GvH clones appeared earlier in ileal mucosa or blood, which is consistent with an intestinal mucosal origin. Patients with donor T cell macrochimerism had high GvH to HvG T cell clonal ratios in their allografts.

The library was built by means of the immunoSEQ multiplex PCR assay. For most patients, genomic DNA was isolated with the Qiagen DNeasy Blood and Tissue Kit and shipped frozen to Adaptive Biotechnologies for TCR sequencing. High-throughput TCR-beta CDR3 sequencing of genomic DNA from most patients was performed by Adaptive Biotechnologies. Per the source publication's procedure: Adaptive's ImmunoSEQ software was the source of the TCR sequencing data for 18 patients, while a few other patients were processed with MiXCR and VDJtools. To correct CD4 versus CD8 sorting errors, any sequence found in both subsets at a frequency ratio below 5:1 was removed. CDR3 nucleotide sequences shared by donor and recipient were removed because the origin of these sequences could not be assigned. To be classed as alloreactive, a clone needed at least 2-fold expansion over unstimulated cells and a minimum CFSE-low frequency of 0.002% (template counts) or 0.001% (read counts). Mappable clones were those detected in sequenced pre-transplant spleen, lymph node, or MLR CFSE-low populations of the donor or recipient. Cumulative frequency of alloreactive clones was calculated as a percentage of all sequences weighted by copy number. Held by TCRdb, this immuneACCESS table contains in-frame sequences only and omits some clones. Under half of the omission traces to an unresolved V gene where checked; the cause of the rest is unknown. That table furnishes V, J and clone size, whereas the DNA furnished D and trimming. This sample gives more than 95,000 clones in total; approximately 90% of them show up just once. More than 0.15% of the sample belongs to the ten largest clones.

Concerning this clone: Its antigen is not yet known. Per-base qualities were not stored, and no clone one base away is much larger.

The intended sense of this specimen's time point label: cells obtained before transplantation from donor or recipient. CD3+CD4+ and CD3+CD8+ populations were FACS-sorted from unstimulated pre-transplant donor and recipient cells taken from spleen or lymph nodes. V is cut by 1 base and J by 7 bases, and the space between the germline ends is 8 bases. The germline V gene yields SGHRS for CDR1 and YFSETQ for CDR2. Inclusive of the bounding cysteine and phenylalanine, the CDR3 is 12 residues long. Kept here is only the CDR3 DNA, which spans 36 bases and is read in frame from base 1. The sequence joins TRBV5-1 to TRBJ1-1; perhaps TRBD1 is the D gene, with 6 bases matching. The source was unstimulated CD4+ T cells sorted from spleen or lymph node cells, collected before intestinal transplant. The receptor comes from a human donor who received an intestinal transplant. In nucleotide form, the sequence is TGCGCCAGCAGCTTGTCAGGGGTTGAAGCTTTCTTT. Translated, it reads CASSLSGVEAFF.